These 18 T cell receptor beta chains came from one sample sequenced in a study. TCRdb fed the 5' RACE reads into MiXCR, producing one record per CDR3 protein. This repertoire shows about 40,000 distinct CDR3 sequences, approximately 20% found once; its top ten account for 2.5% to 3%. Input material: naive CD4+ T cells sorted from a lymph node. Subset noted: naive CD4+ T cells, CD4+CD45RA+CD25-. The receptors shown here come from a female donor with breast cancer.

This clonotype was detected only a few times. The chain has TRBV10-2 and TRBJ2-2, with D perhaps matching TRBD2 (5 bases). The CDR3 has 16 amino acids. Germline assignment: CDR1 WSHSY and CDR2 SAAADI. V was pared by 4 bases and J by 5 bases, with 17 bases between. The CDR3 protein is CASSGREGKITGELFF. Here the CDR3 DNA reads TGCGCCAGCAGTGGGCGAGAGGGTAAAATAACCGGGGAGCTGTTTTTT.

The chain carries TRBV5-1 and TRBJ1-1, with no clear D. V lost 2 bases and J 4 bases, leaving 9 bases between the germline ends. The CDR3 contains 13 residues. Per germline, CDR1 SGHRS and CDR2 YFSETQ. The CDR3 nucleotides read TGCGCCAGCAGCTTCGGAGCGGGCACTGAAGCTTTCTTT. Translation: CASSFGAGTEAFF.

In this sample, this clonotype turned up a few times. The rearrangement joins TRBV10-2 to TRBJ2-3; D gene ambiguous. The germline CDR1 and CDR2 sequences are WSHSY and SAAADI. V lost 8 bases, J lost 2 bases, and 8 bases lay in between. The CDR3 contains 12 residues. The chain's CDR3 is CASVGITDTQYF. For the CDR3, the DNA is TGCGCCAGCGTAGGCATCACAGATACGCAGTATTTT.

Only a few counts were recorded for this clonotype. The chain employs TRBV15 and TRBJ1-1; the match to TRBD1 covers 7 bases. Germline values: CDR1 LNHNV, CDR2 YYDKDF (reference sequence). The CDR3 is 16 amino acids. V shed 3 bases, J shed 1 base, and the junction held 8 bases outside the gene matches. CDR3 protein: CATSSYRGGGNTEAFF. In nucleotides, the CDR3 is TGTGCCACCAGCAGCTACAGGGGAGGGGGGAACACTGAAGCTTTCTTT.

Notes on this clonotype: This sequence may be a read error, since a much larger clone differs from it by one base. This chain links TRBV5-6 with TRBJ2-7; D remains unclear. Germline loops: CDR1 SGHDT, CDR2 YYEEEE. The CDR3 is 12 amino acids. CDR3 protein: CASSLELYEHYF. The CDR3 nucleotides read TGTGCCAGCAGCTTGGAACTCTACGAGCATTACTTC.

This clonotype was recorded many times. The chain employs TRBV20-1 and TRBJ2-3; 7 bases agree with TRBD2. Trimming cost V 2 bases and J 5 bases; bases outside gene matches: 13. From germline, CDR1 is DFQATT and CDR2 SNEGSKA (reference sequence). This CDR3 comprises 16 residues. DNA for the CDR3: TGCAGTGCTAGATCCTGGGAGGGTTTAGGGAGAGATACGCAGTATTTT. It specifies CSARSWEGLGRDTQYF.

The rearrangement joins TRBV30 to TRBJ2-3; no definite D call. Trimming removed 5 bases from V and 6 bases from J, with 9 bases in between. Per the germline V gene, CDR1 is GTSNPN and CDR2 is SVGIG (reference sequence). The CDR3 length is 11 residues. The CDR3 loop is CAWGLEDTQYF. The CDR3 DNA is TGTGCCTGGGGCCTCGAGGATACGCAGTATTTT.

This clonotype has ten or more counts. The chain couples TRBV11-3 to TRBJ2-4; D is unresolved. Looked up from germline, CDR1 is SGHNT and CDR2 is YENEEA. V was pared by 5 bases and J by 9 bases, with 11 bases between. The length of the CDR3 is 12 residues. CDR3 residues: CASSLRSAIQYF. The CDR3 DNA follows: TGTGCCAGCAGCCTTAGGTCTGCCATTCAGTACTTC. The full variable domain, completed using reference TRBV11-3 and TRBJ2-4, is EAGVVQSPRYKIIEKKQPVAFWCNPISGHNTLYWYLQNLGQGPELLIRYENEEAVDDSQLPKDRFSAERLKGVDSTLKIQPAELGDSAVYLCASSLRSAIQYFGAGTRLSVL.

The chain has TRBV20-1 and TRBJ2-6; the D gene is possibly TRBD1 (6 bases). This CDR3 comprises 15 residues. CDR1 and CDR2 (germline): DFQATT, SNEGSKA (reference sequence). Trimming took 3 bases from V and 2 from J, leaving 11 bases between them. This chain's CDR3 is CSASATGPGANVLTF. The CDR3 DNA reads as TGCAGTGCTAGTGCCACAGGGCCTGGGGCCAACGTCCTGACTTTC.

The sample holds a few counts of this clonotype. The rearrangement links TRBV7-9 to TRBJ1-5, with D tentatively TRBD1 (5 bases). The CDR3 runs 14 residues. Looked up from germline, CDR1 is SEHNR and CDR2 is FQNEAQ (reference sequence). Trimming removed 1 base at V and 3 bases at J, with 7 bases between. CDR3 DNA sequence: TGTGCCAGCAGCTTAGGAGGGGACAATCAGCCCCAGCATTTT. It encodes CASSLGGDNQPQHF.

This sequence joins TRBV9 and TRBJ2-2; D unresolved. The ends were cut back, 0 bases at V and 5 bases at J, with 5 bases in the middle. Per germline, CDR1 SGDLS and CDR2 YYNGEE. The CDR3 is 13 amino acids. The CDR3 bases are TGTGCCAGCAGCGTAGAGTCAACCGGGGAGCTGTTTTTT. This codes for CASSVESTGELFF.

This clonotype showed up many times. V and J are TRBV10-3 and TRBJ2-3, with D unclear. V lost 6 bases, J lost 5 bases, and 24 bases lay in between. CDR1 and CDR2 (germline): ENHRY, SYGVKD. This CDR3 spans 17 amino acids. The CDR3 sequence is CAIRRSIGVGNQDTQYF. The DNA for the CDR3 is TGTGCCATCAGGCGTTCTATCGGTGTAGGTAATCAAGATACGCAGTATTTT.

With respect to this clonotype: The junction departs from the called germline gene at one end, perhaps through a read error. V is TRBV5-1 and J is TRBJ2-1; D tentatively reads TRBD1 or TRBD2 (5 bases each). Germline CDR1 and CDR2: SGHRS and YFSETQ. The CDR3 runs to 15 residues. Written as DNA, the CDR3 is TGCGCCAGCAGCTTGGGGCCCTCTAGGGACGAGGAGCTGTTCTTC. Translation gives CASSLGPSRDEELFF.

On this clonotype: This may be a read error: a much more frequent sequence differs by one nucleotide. The CDR3 nucleotides read TGTGCCGGCAAGGGGTCTAGCGGGAGCAACACAGATACGCAGTATTTT. This encodes CAGKGSSGSNTDTQYF. This rearrangement joins TRBV6-6 to TRBJ2-3; 10 nucleotides agree with TRBD2. The CDR3 totals 16 residues. The V segment lost 11 bases and the J segment 2 bases; nucleotides outside the gene matches: 13. Germline-derived CDR1 and CDR2 are MNHNY and SVGAGI (reference sequence).

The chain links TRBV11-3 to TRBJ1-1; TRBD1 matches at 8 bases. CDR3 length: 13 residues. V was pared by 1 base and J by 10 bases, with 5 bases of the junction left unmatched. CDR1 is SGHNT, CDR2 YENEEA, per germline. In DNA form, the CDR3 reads TGTGCCAGCAGCTTAGCAGGGGGCGCGGGAGCTTTCTTT. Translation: CASSLAGGAGAFF.

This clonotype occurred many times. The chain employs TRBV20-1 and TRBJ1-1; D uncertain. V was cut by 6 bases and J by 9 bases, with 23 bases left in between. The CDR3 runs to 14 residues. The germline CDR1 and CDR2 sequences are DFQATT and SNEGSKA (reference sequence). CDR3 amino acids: CSAPPNSGESQAFF. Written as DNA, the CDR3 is TGCAGTGCCCCCCCGAATAGCGGGGAATCGCAAGCTTTCTTT.

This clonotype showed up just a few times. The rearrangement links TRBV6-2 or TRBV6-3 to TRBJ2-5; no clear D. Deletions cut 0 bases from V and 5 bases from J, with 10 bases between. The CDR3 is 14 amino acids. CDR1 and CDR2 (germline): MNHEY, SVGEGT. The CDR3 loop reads CASSYSNSRETQYF. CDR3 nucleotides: TGTGCCAGCAGTTACTCGAACAGCCGGGAGACCCAGTACTTC.

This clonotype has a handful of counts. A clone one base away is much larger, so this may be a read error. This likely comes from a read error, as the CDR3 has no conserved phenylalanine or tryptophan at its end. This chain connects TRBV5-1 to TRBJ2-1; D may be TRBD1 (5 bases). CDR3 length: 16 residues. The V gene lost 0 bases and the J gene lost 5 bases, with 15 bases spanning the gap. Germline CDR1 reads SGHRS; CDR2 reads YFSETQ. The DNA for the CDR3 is TGCGCCAGCAGCTTGGATTTGCAGGGTGCCAACAATGAGCAGTTCTGC. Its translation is CASSLDLQGANNEQFC.